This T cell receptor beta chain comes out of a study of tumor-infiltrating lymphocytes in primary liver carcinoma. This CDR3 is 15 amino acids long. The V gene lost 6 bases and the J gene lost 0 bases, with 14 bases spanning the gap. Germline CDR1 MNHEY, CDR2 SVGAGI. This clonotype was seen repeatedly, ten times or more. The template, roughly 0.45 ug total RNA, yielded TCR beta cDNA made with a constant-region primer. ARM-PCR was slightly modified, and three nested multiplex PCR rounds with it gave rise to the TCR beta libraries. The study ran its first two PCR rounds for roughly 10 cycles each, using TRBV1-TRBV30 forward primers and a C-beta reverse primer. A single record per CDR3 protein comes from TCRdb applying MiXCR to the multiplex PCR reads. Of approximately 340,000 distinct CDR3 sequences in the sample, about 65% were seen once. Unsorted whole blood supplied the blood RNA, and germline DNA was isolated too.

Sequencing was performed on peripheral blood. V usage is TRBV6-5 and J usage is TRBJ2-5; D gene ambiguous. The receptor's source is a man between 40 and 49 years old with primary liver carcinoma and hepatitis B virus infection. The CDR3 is CASRRTHRYQETQYF. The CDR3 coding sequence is TGTGCCAGCAGAAGAACTCATAGGTACCAAGAGACCCAGTACTTC.